This section outlines one TCR beta chain sequence together with its context. As yet, its antigen is unknown. The data were produced by immunoSEQ multiplex PCR, yet TCRdb's version contains in-frame clones alone and is incomplete. The data hold 25,000 to 35,000 clones, with more than 75% observed a single time. The data originate from a study of radiotherapy plus CTLA-4 blockade in lung cancer. Across the whole study: Overall, around 19% of patients showed an objective response, while over 30% attained disease control. Broader study findings: In blood, tumor-derived TCR clones expanded after radiotherapy plus ipilimumab.

Focal radiation was given together with CTLA-4 blockade (ipilimumab) to patients with chemo-refractory metastatic non-small-cell lung cancer. Specimen: peripheral blood, collected from a patient treated with radiotherapy plus ipilimumab. The sequence derives from a human donor with non-small cell lung cancer who had stable disease on radiotherapy plus ipilimumab.

The CDR3 coding sequence is TGTGCCAGCAGTGGAGGAACCAGGATAGGAGAAGAGACCCAGTACTTC. Its protein is CASSGGTRIGEETQYF. This sequence joins TRBV6-1 and TRBJ2-5; D not resolved. Trimming stripped 4 bases from V and 3 bases from J, with 18 bases between. Germline V gene lookup returns CDR1 MNHNS and CDR2 SASEGT. This CDR3 region has 16 residues.